This TCR beta chain emerged from a study of shared clonotypes between healthy human individuals. About the research overall: Three plates were used per donor for CD4 naive, three for CD4 memory, two for CD8 naive and one for CD8 memory. Findings of the study overall: Non-shared clonotypes displayed generation probabilities falling below those of clonotypes present in all four donors.

CDR1 and CDR2 (germline): MDHEN, SYDVKM. The CDR3 has 14 residues. Adult donors, all healthy and HIV-negative, had no recent acute infections or vaccinations. A word on this clone: The antigen is unknown.

Some clones are missing from TCRdb's copy, which holds only in-frame ones; the method was immunoSEQ multiplex PCR. The sample has 150,000 to 200,000 clones, approximately 95% seen once; the top ten hold around 0.072%. The chain recombines TRBV28 with TRBJ2-5, with D tentatively TRBD2 (6 bases). The end of the DNA is better explained by TRBJ2-7, so the J call may be wrong. The receptor comes from a woman in her twenties or thirties in good health. The sequenced sample was naive CD4+ T cells sorted from blood. The sample's subset: CD45RA+ positively selected. CDR3 protein: CASSLGGSSYEQYF. In DNA, the CDR3 is TGTGCCAGCAGTTTAGGGGGGAGCTCCTACGAGCAGTACTTC.